This TCR beta chain was obtained from a study of T cells after yellow fever vaccination. The table lists this clonotype with a few counts. Antigen unknown. In TCRdb, the 5' RACE reads were re-called with MiXCR into one record per CDR3 protein. The sample consists of 400,000 or so distinct CDR3 sequences, under 7.5% of them appearing once. Study-wide results and limits: Within FACS-sorted repertoires, abundant clonotypes contaminating from the bulk population could be present. The secondary response peaked faster, at day 5 versus 15, but was weaker.

Per the germline V gene, CDR1 is SGHAT and CDR2 is FQDESV (reference sequence). The CDR3 spans 14 residues. The V and J ends lost 5 bases and 3 bases respectively, with 14 bases between them. The receptor's source is a man aged 25 to 40 who received the YFV17D yellow fever vaccine. V usage is TRBV11-1 and J usage is TRBJ2-7; D is ambiguous. Material: PBMCs, obtained 5 days after the yellow fever booster vaccination. The CDR3 loop is CASSPAAAHYEQYF. The CDR3 region has the DNA TGTGCCAGCAGCCCCGCGGCCGCCCACTACGAGCAGTACTTC.